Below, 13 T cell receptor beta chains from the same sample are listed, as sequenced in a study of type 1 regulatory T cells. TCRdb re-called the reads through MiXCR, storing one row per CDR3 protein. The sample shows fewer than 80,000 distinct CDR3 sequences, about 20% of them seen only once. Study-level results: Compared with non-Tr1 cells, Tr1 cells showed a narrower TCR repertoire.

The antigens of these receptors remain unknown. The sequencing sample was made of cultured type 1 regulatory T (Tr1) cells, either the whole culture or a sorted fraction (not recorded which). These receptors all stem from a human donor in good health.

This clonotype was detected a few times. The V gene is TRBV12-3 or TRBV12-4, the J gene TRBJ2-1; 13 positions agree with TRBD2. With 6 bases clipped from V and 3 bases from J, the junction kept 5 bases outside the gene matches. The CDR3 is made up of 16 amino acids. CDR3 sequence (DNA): TGTGCCAGCAGGCGGACTAGCGGGGGCGACTACAATGAGCAGTTCTTC. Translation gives CASRRTSGGDYNEQFF.

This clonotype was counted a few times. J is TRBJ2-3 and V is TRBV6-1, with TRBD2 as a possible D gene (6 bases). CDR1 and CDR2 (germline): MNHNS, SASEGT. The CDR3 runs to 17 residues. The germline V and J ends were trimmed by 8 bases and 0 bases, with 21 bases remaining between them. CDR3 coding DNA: TGTGCCAGCGGGACGGTAGCGGCAAGACTTAGCACAGATACGCAGTATTTT. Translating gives CASGTVAARLSTDTQYF.

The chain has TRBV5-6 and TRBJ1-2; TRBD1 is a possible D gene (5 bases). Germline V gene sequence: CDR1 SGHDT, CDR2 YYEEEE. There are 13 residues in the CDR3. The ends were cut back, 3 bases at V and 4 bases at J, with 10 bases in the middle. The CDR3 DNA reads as TGTGCCAGCAGCTCTCACAGGACCTATGGCTACACCTTC. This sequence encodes CASSSHRTYGYTF.

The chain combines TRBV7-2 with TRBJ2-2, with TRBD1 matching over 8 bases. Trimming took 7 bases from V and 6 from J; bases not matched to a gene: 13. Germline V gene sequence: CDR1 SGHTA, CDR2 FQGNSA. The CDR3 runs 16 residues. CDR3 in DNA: TGTGCCAGCAAATCGTCCTTCGGACAGGGTCCCGGGGAGCTGTTTTTT. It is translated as CASKSSFGQGPGELFF.

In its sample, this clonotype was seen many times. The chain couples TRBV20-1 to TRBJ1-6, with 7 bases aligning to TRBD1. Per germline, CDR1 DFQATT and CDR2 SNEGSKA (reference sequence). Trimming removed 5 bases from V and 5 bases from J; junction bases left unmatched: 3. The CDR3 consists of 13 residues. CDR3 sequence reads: CSAEDRDNSPLHF. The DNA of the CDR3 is TGCAGTGCTGAAGACAGGGATAATTCACCCCTCCACTTT.

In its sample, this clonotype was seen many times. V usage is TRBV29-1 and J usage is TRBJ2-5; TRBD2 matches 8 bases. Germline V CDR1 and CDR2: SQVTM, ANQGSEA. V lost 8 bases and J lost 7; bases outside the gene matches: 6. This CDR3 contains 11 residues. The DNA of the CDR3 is TGCAGCCCAGGACTAGCCGGGACCCAGTACTTC. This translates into CSPGLAGTQYF.

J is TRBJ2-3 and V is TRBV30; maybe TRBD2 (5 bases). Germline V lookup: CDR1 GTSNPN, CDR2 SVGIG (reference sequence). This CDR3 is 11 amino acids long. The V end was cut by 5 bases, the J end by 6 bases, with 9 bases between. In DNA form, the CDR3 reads TGTGCCTGGGGACTTCGGGATACGCAGTATTTT. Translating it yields CAWGLRDTQYF.

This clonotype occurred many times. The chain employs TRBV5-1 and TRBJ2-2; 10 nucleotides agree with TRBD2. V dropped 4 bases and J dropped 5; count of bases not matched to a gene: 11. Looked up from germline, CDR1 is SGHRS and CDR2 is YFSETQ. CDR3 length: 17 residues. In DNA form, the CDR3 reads TGCGCCAGCAGCGTTCAAGGACTAGCGGAGAGGACCGGGGAGCTGTTTTTT. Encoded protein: CASSVQGLAERTGELFF.

CDR3 amino acids: CSAIDPGQGYNEQFF. The CDR3 DNA reads TGCAGTGCTATAGATCCGGGACAGGGATACAATGAGCAGTTCTTC. This chain connects TRBV20-1 to TRBJ2-1; TRBD1 aligns across 9 bases. Germline CDR1 DFQATT, CDR2 SNEGSKA (reference sequence). The CDR3 extends over 15 amino acids. The V and J ends lost 4 bases and 4 bases, in that order; junction bases with no gene match: 8.

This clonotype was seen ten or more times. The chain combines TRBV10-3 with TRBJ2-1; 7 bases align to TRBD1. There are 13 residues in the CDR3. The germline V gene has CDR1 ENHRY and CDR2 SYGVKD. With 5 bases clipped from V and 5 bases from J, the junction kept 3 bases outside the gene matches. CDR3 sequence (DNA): TGTGCCATCAGTACCGGGACAGACAATGAGCAGTTCTTC. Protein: CAISTGTDNEQFF.

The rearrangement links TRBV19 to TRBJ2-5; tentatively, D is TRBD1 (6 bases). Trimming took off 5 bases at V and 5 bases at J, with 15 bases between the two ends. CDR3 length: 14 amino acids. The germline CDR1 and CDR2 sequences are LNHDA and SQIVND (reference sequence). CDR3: CASSAQQGWETQYF. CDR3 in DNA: TGTGCCAGTAGTGCCCAACAGGGATGGGAGACCCAGTACTTC. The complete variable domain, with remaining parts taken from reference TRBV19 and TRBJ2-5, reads DGGITQSPKYLFRKEGQNVTLSCEQNLNHDAMYWYRQDPGQGLRLIYYSQIVNDFQKGDIAEGYSVSREKKESFPLTVTSAQKNPTAFYLCASSAQQGWETQYFGPGTRLLVL.

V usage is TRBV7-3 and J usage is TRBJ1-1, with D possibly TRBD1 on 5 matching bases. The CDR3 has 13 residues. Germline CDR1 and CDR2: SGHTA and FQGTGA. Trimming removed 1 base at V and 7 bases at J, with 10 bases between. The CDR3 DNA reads TGTGCCAGCAGCTTAAATCGGCAGGGTGAAGCTTTCTTT. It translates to CASSLNRQGEAFF.

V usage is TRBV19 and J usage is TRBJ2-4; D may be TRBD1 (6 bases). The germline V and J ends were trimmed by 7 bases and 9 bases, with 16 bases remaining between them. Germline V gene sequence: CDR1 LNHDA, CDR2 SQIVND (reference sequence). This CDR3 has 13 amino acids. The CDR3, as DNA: TGTGCCAGTAAGCCTCCCACAGGGACCATTCAGTACTTC. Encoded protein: CASKPPTGTIQYF.